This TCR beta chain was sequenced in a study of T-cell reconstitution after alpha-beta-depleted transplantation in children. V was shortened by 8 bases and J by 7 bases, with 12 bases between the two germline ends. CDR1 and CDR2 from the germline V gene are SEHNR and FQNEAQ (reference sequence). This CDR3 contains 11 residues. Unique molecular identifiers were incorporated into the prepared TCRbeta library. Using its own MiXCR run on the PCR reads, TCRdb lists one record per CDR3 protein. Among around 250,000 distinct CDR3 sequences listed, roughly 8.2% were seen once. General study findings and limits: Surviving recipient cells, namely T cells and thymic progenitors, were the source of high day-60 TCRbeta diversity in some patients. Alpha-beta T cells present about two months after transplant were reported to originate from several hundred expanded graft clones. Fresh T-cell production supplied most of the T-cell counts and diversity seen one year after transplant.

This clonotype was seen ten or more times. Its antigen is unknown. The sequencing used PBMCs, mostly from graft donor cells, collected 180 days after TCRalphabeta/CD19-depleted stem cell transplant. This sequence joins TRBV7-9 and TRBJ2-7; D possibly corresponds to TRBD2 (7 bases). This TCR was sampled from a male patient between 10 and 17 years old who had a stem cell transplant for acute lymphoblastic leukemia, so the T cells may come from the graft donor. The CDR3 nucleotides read TGTGCCAGCGGGGGGGCGAAGGAGCAGTACTTC. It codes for CASGGAKEQYF.